The 28 T cell receptor beta chains listed next were all sequenced from one sample in a study of blood T cells in healthy people across ages. Sample-barcoded 5' priming and a J-beta primer mix drove a second PCR of about 7 to 12 cycles. TCRdb independently ran MiXCR on the 5' RACE reads; one entry per CDR3 protein. The sample holds 2 million or so distinct CDR3 sequences, about 50% seen once. Sequences were obtained from blood. The origin of the receptors is a woman between 40 and 55 years old in good health.

This CDR3 is CASSQGPVSSYNEQFF. The CDR3 region has the DNA TGCGCCAGCAGCCAAGGGCCGGTTAGCTCCTACAATGAGCAGTTCTTC. The chain employs TRBV4-3 and TRBJ2-1; D call uncertain. Trimming cost V 1 base and J 0 bases, with 10 bases left between them. CDR1 is LGHNA, CDR2 YSLEER, per germline. The CDR3 has 16 amino acids.

This clonotype was seen repeatedly, ten times or more. The rearrangement joins TRBV4-2 to TRBJ2-3, with 12 bases identical to TRBD2. CDR3 length: 16 residues. CDR1 and CDR2 (germline): LGHNA, YNFKEQ. J gave up 4 bases and V 4 bases, and 6 bases lay outside the gene matches. The CDR3 bases are TGTGCCAGCAGCCCACTTACTAGCGGGGGGTCAGATACGCAGTATTTT. It encodes CASSPLTSGGSDTQYF.

The CDR3 region is CASSPKAGPQETQYF. Here the CDR3 DNA reads TGTGCCAGCAGCCCGAAAGCGGGGCCGCAAGAGACCCAGTACTTC. The chain recombines TRBV7-2 with TRBJ2-5; 7 nucleotides align to TRBD2. The CDR3 is made up of 15 amino acids. Germline CDR1 and CDR2: SGHTA and FQGNSA. The V and J ends lost 5 bases and 2 bases, in that order; junction bases with no gene match: 8.

This sequence joins TRBV28 and TRBJ2-6; D possibly corresponds to TRBD1 (5 bases). CDR1 and CDR2 (germline): MDHEN, SYDVKM. The CDR3 is 17 residues long. Trimming took off 8 bases at V and 0 bases at J, with 17 bases between the two ends. CDR3: CASLRTGTPSGANVLTF. The CDR3 DNA reads TGTGCCAGCCTTCGTACAGGTACTCCCTCTGGGGCCAACGTCCTGACTTTC.

V and J are TRBV28 and TRBJ1-2, with TRBD1 as a possible D gene (6 bases). Germline V gene sequence: CDR1 MDHEN, CDR2 SYDVKM. The V end lost 5 bases, the J end lost 10 bases, and 14 bases lay between the germline ends. This CDR3 has 12 amino acids. CDR3 sequence: CASSPSTGYYTF. The CDR3, as DNA: TGTGCCAGCAGTCCTTCAACAGGGTACTACACCTTC.

This clonotype has only a few counts. The chain has TRBV20-1 and TRBJ2-1; the match to TRBD2 covers 9 bases. CDR1 and CDR2 (germline): DFQATT, SNEGSKA (reference sequence). The CDR3 has 14 amino acids. V was pared by 1 base and J by 10 bases, with 8 bases of the junction left unmatched. The CDR3 here is CSARVDLAGWEQFF. DNA of the CDR3: TGCAGTGCTAGAGTCGACCTAGCGGGGTGGGAGCAGTTCTTC.

As to this clonotype: This may be a read error, as it is one base from a much larger clone. This chain joins TRBV4-3 and TRBJ2-1, with 9 bases identical to TRBD1. The CDR3 loop spans 15 amino acids. V shed 3 bases and J 13 bases; nucleotides not matched to a gene: 13. CDR1 LGHNA and CDR2 YSLEER come from the germline V gene. CDR3 region: CASSQAAGQGQTQFF. In DNA, the CDR3 is TGCGCCAGCAGCCAGGCCGCAGGACAGGGGCAGACCCAGTTCTTC.

The CDR3 DNA sequence: TGTGCCACCAGCAGAGTGGGGTTGGGGGCCAACGTCCTGACTTTC. Amino acids: CATSRVGLGANVLTF. The chain uses TRBV15 and TRBJ2-6; D ambiguous. Germline values: CDR1 LNHNV, CDR2 YYDKDF (reference sequence). CDR3 length: 15 residues. Deletions cut 1 base from V and 4 bases from J, with 8 bases between.

V is TRBV6-5 and J is TRBJ2-7; D might be TRBD2 (5 bases). This CDR3 has 13 amino acids. V gave up 8 bases and J gave up 3 bases, with 14 bases separating them. Germline CDR1 reads MNHEY; CDR2 reads SVGAGI. The CDR3 DNA follows: TGTGCCAGCGCGGGTTGGGCGAGCTACGAGCAGTACTTC. Its protein is CASAGWASYEQYF.

This clonotype occurred a few times. The V gene is TRBV5-1, the J gene TRBJ2-7; possibly TRBD1 for D (7 bases). Trimming shortened V by 1 base and J by 3 bases, and 26 bases separated the two germline ends. CDR1 and CDR2 from the germline V gene are SGHRS and YFSETQ. The CDR3 consists of 19 residues. This CDR3 is CASSLSLGAAGQSLYEQYF. DNA for the CDR3: TGCGCCAGCAGCTTGTCCCTCGGGGCGGCGGGACAGTCACTCTACGAGCAGTACTTC.

J is TRBJ2-3 and V is TRBV7-2, with 7 bases that match TRBD1. V lost 4 bases to trimming and J lost 10 bases; unmatched junction nucleotides: 14. This CDR3 spans 15 amino acids. Germline CDR1 SGHTA, CDR2 FQGNSA. CDR3 loop: CASSSETGIKGAQYF. CDR3 nucleotide sequence: TGTGCCAGCAGCTCCGAGACAGGGATCAAGGGGGCGCAGTATTTT.

This clonotype was detected ten times or more. The chain recombines TRBV20-1 with TRBJ2-5, with D perhaps TRBD2 (5 bases). From germline, CDR1 is DFQATT and CDR2 SNEGSKA (reference sequence). With 8 bases removed from V and 2 bases from J, the gap between germline ends came to 12 bases. This CDR3 region has 12 residues. CDR3 region: CSPAGNQETQYF. DNA for the CDR3: TGCAGTCCCGCCGGGAATCAAGAGACCCAGTACTTC.

This sequence joins TRBV5-1 and TRBJ2-1; TRBD2 matches 12 bases. V lost 5 bases and J lost 12; bases outside the gene matches: 18. The germline CDR1 and CDR2 sequences are SGHRS and YFSETQ. The CDR3 runs 17 residues. The CDR3 nucleotides are TGCGCCAGCAGTCCAGAAGAGTCTAGCGGGGGGGCGGGTGGGCAGTTCTTC. This translates into CASSPEESSGGAGGQFF.

This rearrangement joins TRBV4-1 to TRBJ1-2, with D possibly matching TRBD1 (5 bases). Trimming removed 0 bases from V and 0 bases from J, with 11 bases in between. The CDR3 is made up of 16 amino acids. Germline values: CDR1 MGHRA, CDR2 YSYEKL. The CDR3 sequence: CASSQEPAGPNYGYTF. CDR3 in DNA: TGCGCCAGCAGCCAAGAACCGGCAGGGCCTAACTATGGCTACACCTTC.

Only a few counts were recorded for this clonotype. The rearrangement links TRBV28 to TRBJ2-7; D uncertain. Germline V gene sequence: CDR1 MDHEN, CDR2 SYDVKM. There are 14 residues in the CDR3. V was pared by 2 bases and J by 2 bases, with 10 bases between. CDR3 DNA: TGTGCCAGCAGTTTAGAAGGTGTCCCCTACGAGCAGTACTTC. It translates to CASSLEGVPYEQYF.

This clonotype was seen more than once but under ten times. This chain connects TRBV15 to TRBJ1-2, with 7 bases aligning to TRBD1. CDR3 length: 15 residues. Germline V gene lookup returns CDR1 LNHNV and CDR2 YYDKDF (reference sequence). The V and J ends lost 3 bases and 5 bases, in that order; junction bases with no gene match: 9. Here the CDR3 reads CATSSPGTELYGYTF. CDR3 nucleotide sequence: TGTGCCACCAGCAGCCCCGGGACAGAACTATATGGCTACACCTTC.

This clonotype was observed a few times. J is TRBJ1-2 and V is TRBV10-3; no clear D gene. With 3 bases removed from V and 8 bases from J, the gap between germline ends came to 19 bases. This CDR3 is 15 amino acids long. From germline, CDR1 is ENHRY and CDR2 SYGVKD. The CDR3 protein is CAISDSGKATRGYTF. For the CDR3, the DNA is TGTGCCATCAGTGACTCGGGGAAAGCCACGAGGGGCTACACCTTC.

The chain employs TRBV6-5 and TRBJ2-4, with TRBD2 as a possible D gene (5 bases). CDR3 length: 16 residues. V was shortened by 5 bases and J by 0 bases, with 14 bases between the two germline ends. Per the germline V gene, CDR1 is MNHEY and CDR2 is SVGAGI. The CDR3 DNA sequence: TGTGCCAGCAGTACCCCCCGGGATCTAGCCAAAAACATTCAGTACTTC. As protein: CASSTPRDLAKNIQYF.

The chain couples TRBV6-6 to TRBJ1-2; 8 bases are shared with TRBD1. The CDR3 extends over 15 amino acids. From germline, CDR1 is MNHNY and CDR2 SVGAGI (reference sequence). V lost 4 bases and J lost 2; bases outside the gene matches: 6. CDR3: CASSSATGENYGYTF. CDR3 in DNA: TGTGCCAGCAGTTCAGCGACAGGGGAGAACTATGGCTACACCTTC.

J is TRBJ1-5 and V is TRBV4-1; weak D call: TRBD1 (5 bases). This CDR3 is built from 15 residues. Germline lookup yields CDR1 MGHRA and CDR2 YSYEKL. Deletions cut 1 base from V and 3 bases from J, with 10 bases between. As DNA, the CDR3 is TGCGCCAGCAGCCAAGGAGGAGGGGACAATCAGCCCCAGCATTTT. Translation: CASSQGGGDNQPQHF.

The chain employs TRBV9 and TRBJ2-1; D is undetermined. This CDR3 spans 13 amino acids. Germline V lookup: CDR1 SGDLS, CDR2 YYNGEE. The V end was cut by 4 bases, the J end by 7 bases, with 12 bases between. The CDR3 sequence: CASSYTSRNEQFF. CDR3 bases: TGTGCCAGCAGCTACACCTCCCGGAATGAGCAGTTCTTC. Full variable domain (outside the CDR3, taken from reference TRBV9 and TRBJ2-1): DSGVTQTPKHLITATGQRVTLRCSPRSGDLSVYWYQQSLDQGLQFLIQYYNGEERAKGNILERFSAQQFPDLHSELNLSSLELGDSALYFCASSYTSRNEQFFGPGTRLTVL.

The rearrangement uses TRBV28 and TRBJ1-2; unclear D gene. From germline, CDR1 is MDHEN and CDR2 SYDVKM. This CDR3 has 13 amino acids. V was clipped by 5 bases and J by 1 base, with 8 bases between them. The CDR3 loop is CASSQPLNYGYTF. The DNA for the CDR3 is TGTGCCAGCAGTCAGCCTCTTAACTATGGCTACACCTTC.

In its sample, this clonotype was seen a few times. The rearrangement joins TRBV7-2 to TRBJ2-1, with D maybe TRBD1 (5 bases). The V gene lost 2 bases and the J gene lost 8 bases, with 10 bases spanning the gap. Germline assignment: CDR1 SGHTA and CDR2 FQGNSA. The CDR3 sequence is 13 residues long. CDR3 residues: CASSLQFRDEQFF. The CDR3 DNA reads TGTGCCAGCAGCTTACAGTTCAGGGATGAGCAGTTCTTC.

The CDR3 spells CASTNYRDNSPLHF. The DNA of the CDR3 is TGTGCCAGCACCAATTACAGGGATAATTCACCCCTCCACTTT. V gene TRBV6-2 or TRBV6-3 combines with J gene TRBJ1-6; tentative D call: TRBD1 (6 bases). Trimming removed 7 bases at V and 5 bases at J, with 12 bases between. Germline CDR1 MNHEY, CDR2 SVGEGT. This CDR3 has 14 amino acids.

This rearrangement joins TRBV29-1 to TRBJ1-2, with 9 bases that match TRBD1. CDR3 length: 12 amino acids. The germline V gene has CDR1 SQVTM and CDR2 ANQGSEA. Germline trimming cut 7 bases from V and 4 bases from J; bases unmatched to any gene: 4. The CDR3 sequence is CSGGQGVYGYTF. Written as DNA, the CDR3 is TGCAGCGGGGGACAGGGAGTCTATGGCTACACCTTC.

CDR3 nucleotides: TGTGCCAGCAAACGGGTCCGGGGCAAAAACATTCAGTACTTC. The encoded protein is CASKRVRGKNIQYF. The genes are TRBV6-2 or TRBV6-3 and TRBJ2-4; D possibly corresponds to TRBD2 (5 bases). V lost 7 bases and J 3 bases, leaving 13 bases between the germline ends. CDR3 length: 14 amino acids. From germline, CDR1 is MNHEY and CDR2 SVGEGT.

The chain couples TRBV4-3 to TRBJ2-1; possibly TRBD2 for D (5 bases). Deletions cut 0 bases from V and 4 bases from J, with 22 bases between. CDR1 LGHNA and CDR2 YSLEER come from the germline V gene. The CDR3 spans 19 residues. DNA for the CDR3: TGCGCCAGCAGCCAAGAGTACCCCGGTCGGGGTTTAGCTTACAATGAGCAGTTCTTC. The encoded protein is CASSQEYPGRGLAYNEQFF.

This clonotype has a handful of counts. V and J are TRBV5-1 and TRBJ1-4; D is ambiguous. The CDR3 sequence is 14 residues long. V was shortened by 0 bases and J by 12 bases, with 15 bases between the two germline ends. CDR1 SGHRS and CDR2 YFSETQ come from the germline V gene. The CDR3 coding sequence is TGCGCCAGCAGCTTGGGCCCAGGCCTGTGGGAACTGTTTTTT. Translating it yields CASSLGPGLWELFF.